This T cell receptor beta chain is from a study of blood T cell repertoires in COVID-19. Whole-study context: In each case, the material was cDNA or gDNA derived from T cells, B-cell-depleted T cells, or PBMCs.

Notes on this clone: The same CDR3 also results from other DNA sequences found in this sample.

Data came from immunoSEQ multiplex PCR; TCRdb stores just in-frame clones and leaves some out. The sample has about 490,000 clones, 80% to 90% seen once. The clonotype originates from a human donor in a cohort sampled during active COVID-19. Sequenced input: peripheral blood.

The CDR3 here is CASSPGQGGTEAFF. The CDR3 nucleotides read TGCGCCAGCAGCCCTGGACAGGGTGGCACTGAAGCTTTCTTT. This chain uses TRBV5-1 with TRBJ1-1, with 8 bases that match TRBD1. This CDR3 has 14 residues. Trimming removed 4 bases from V and 4 bases from J; junction bases left unmatched: 6. The V gene's germline CDR1 is SGHRS and CDR2 YFSETQ.